The text below deals with one TCR beta chain. Its antigen remains unidentified. Produced via immunoSEQ multiplex PCR; TCRdb's table is partial and in-frame only. The sample carries approximately 300,000 clones, more than 70% recorded once. Documented treatment: roughly 19 received Ad26.COV2.S at low or high dose, single or two shots; about 5 received placebo; per-sample allocation not given. Following the first vaccine or placebo injection, samples were taken on day 63. Recruitment in Boston yielded a donor of adult age, 18-55 years. The data are from a study of Ad26.COV2.S vaccination and SARS-CoV-2 variants. Overall study: Donor was one of the participants in the Ad26.COV2.S arm of the COV1001 trial.

Study-wide points: After vaccination, reports described spike-specific CD8+ and CD4+ T cell responses as showing substantial breadth. Compared with placebo recipients, vaccine recipients had higher spike-specific TCR breadth.

The CDR3 has 19 amino acids. The V segment lost 1 base and the J segment 0 bases; nucleotides outside the gene matches: 9. The germline CDR1 and CDR2 sequences are SEHNR and FQNEAQ (reference sequence). The J gene is TRBJ1-3, the V gene TRBV7-9, with TRBD1 matching 10 bases. Source: peripheral blood, taken in a trial of Ad26.COV2.S vaccine versus placebo. This clonotype was obtained from a person aged 18-60 years who received the Ad26.COV2.S COVID-19 vaccine or a placebo. This CDR3 is CASSLGDRGADPSGNTIYF. CDR3 bases: TGTGCCAGCAGCTTAGGGGACAGGGGCGCAGACCCCTCTGGAAACACCATATATTTT. Full variable domain (outside the CDR3, taken from reference TRBV7-9 and TRBJ1-3): DTGVSQNPRHKITKRGQNVTFRCDPISEHNRLYWYRQTLGQGPEFLTYFQNEAQLEKSRLLSDRFSAERPKGSFSTLEIQRTEQGDSAMYLCASSLGDRGADPSGNTIYFGEGSWLTVV.